Detailed here is one T cell receptor (beta chain). The antigen is not known. MiXCR, run by TCRdb on the 5' RACE reads, gives a single entry per CDR3 protein. The sample carries about 400,000 distinct CDR3 sequences, less than 25% recorded once. There are 17 residues in the CDR3. CDR1 and CDR2 from the germline V gene are LGHDT and YNNKEL (reference sequence). J gave up 2 bases and V 0 bases, and 8 bases lay outside the gene matches. This record comes from a study of T-cell memory formation after mild COVID-19. Findings and caveats of the study: Contracting clones from day 15 to 85 had balanced CD4/CD8; later expanders favoured CD4+.

The clonotype comes from an adult woman who had mild COVID-19 (a few samples of this study predate the infection). Cell type and time point are not known. The rearrangement joins TRBV3-1 to TRBJ2-7, with 9 nucleotides matching TRBD1. The source material was PBMCs or a T cell subset sorted from them (not recorded which). CDR3 residues: CASSQDPKDRGAYEQYF. The CDR3 DNA sequence: TGTGCCAGCAGCCAAGATCCGAAAGACAGGGGGGCCTACGAGCAGTACTTC.